The next 30 T cell receptor beta chains were all read from a single sample in a study of control samples from healthy donors and cancer patients. Data came from immunoSEQ multiplex PCR; TCRdb stores just in-frame clones and leaves some out. Of tens of thousands of clones in the sample, roughly 90% were seen once. Specimen: blood. These receptors all stem from a man in his fifties or sixties in good health.

The chain is built from TRBV5-4 and TRBJ2-1, with 9 nucleotides matching TRBD2. This CDR3 contains 14 residues. Germline values: CDR1 SGHNT, CDR2 YYREEE (reference sequence). With 1 base clipped from V and 12 bases from J, the junction kept 8 bases outside the gene matches. CDR3 protein: CASSLSRTSVGQFF. The CDR3 region has the DNA TGTGCCAGCAGCTTGTCCCGGACTAGCGTTGGGCAGTTCTTC. Using reference TRBV5-4 and TRBJ2-1 for the parts outside the CDR3, the full variable domain is ETGVTQSPTHLIKTRGQQVTLRCSSQSGHNTVSWYQQALGQGPQFIFQYYREEENGRGNFPPRFSGLQFPNYSSELNVNALELDDSALYLCASSLSRTSVGQFFGPGTRLTVL.

The CDR3, as DNA: TGCGCCAGCAGCTTGGATGGCGGGGGTGGAGGCTACACCTTC. It encodes CASSLDGGGGGYTF. The V and J genes are TRBV5-1 and TRBJ1-2, with D tentatively TRBD1 (5 bases). CDR3 size: 14 residues. The ends were cut back, 0 bases at V and 8 bases at J, with 14 bases in the middle. Germline V gene lookup returns CDR1 SGHRS and CDR2 YFSETQ.

The genes are TRBV28 and TRBJ1-5; 7 bases match TRBD1. The CDR3 spans 12 residues. The J segment lost 9 bases and the V segment lost 5 bases, leaving 4 bases of the junction unmatched. Germline V gives CDR1 MDHEN, CDR2 SYDVKM. CDR3 DNA sequence: TGTGCCAGCAGTATCCGACAGGGGCCCCAGCATTTT. This encodes CASSIRQGPQHF.

V usage is TRBV4-2 and J usage is TRBJ2-6; D might be TRBD1 (5 bases). Germline-derived CDR1 and CDR2 are LGHNA and YNFKEQ. Deletions cut 2 bases from V and 0 bases from J, with 14 bases between. The CDR3 length is 18 residues. DNA for the CDR3: TGTGCCAGCAGCCAATCCGGCGGCGGACACTCTGGGGCCAACGTCCTGACTTTC. This encodes CASSQSGGGHSGANVLTF.

The chain is built from TRBV29-1 and TRBJ2-3, with D unresolved. The CDR3 covers 11 residues. Germline V gene data show CDR1 as SQVTM and CDR2 as ANQGSEA. With 2 bases removed from V and 4 bases from J, the gap between germline ends came to 4 bases. For the CDR3, the DNA is TGCAGCGTTGAACCATCAGATACGCAGTATTTT. As protein: CSVEPSDTQYF.

DNA of the CDR3: TGTGCCAGCAGACGTCAAAGGTCTTATTCACCCCTCCACTTT. It codes for CASRRQRSYSPLHF. The genes are TRBV6-5 and TRBJ1-6; D not certain. Germline V gene data show CDR1 as MNHEY and CDR2 as SVGAGI. The V and J ends lost 6 bases and 8 bases respectively, with 14 bases between them. The CDR3 runs 14 residues.

Comments on this clone: This sample includes further DNA sequences coding for the same CDR3. The V call is TRBV5-1, the J call TRBJ1-1; D gene ambiguous. V was clipped by 2 bases and J by 0 bases, with 5 bases between them. The germline gives CDR1 SGHRS, CDR2 YFSETQ. This CDR3 comprises 13 residues. The CDR3 sequence: CASSLAVNTEAFF. The CDR3 nucleotides read TGCGCCAGCAGCTTAGCGGTGAACACTGAAGCTTTCTTT.

The rearrangement links TRBV9 to TRBJ1-3, with TRBD1 as a possible D gene (5 bases). Germline CDR1 and CDR2: SGDLS and YYNGEE. Trimming stripped 0 bases from V and 0 bases from J, with 16 bases between. The CDR3 runs to 18 residues. The CDR3 protein is CASSVGLPQDYSGNTIYF. The CDR3 bases are TGTGCCAGCAGCGTAGGGCTACCACAGGACTACTCTGGAAACACCATATATTTT.

The chain combines TRBV6-5 with TRBJ2-1; 8 bases align to TRBD2. V lost 2 bases to trimming and J lost 0 bases; unmatched junction nucleotides: 3. Per germline, CDR1 MNHEY and CDR2 SVGAGI. The CDR3 spans 16 residues. Here the CDR3 reads CASSYLSGSSYNEQFF. The CDR3 DNA follows: TGTGCCAGCAGTTACCTGAGCGGGAGCTCCTACAATGAGCAGTTCTTC.

CDR3 sequence reads: CASSLIDREEKLFF. The CDR3 coding sequence is TGTGCCAGCAGCTTAATAGACAGGGAGGAAAAACTGTTTTTT. The chain joins TRBV5-6 to TRBJ1-4; TRBD1 agrees at 7 bases. Unmatched junction bases numbered 6, after V lost 2 bases and J lost 8 bases. Germline V CDR1 and CDR2: SGHDT, YYEEEE. The CDR3 consists of 14 residues.

This clone occurred a few times. The J gene is TRBJ1-5, the V gene TRBV6-2 or TRBV6-3; 7 bases fit TRBD1. CDR1 is MNHEY, CDR2 SVGEGT, per germline. V lost 6 bases, J lost 1 base, and 9 bases stayed unmatched. The CDR3 extends over 16 amino acids. CDR3 DNA sequence: TGTGCCAGCAGCCCGGACAGGAGTGCGAGCAATCAGCCCCAGCATTTT. Protein product: CASSPDRSASNQPQHF.

This clone was picked up many times. The gene calls are TRBV4-2 and TRBJ1-3, with 9 bases aligning to TRBD1. Germline CDR1 LGHNA, CDR2 YNFKEQ. V shed 0 bases, J shed 16 bases, and the junction held 7 bases outside the gene matches. The CDR3 loop spans 13 amino acids. This CDR3 is CASSQDLDRGYYF. CDR3 nucleotide sequence: TGTGCCAGCAGCCAAGATCTTGACAGGGGGTATTATTTT.

This sequence joins TRBV9 and TRBJ1-1; D perhaps matches TRBD1 (5 bases). V was trimmed by 0 bases and J by 4 bases, leaving 7 bases between them. CDR3 length: 13 residues. Germline CDR1 is SGDLS and CDR2 is YYNGEE. The CDR3 region is CASSVGGITEAFF. The CDR3 coding sequence is TGTGCCAGCAGCGTAGGGGGGATCACTGAAGCTTTCTTT.

V usage is TRBV30 and J usage is TRBJ1-2; D not resolved. Germline CDR1 reads GTSNPN; CDR2 reads SVGIG (reference sequence). The ends were cut back, 2 bases at V and 4 bases at J, with 8 bases in the middle. The CDR3 runs to 12 residues. The CDR3 DNA follows: TGTGCCTGGAGTCCGGCAGCCTATGGCTACACCTTC. It codes for CAWSPAAYGYTF.

The CDR3: CAWSRAREAFF. DNA of the CDR3: TGTGCCTGGAGTAGAGCGCGGGAAGCTTTCTTT. V gene TRBV30 combines with J gene TRBJ1-1, with D uncertain. Trimming shortened V by 2 bases and J by 8 bases, and 9 bases separated the two germline ends. In germline, CDR1 is GTSNPN, CDR2 SVGIG (reference sequence). CDR3 size: 11 residues. Using reference TRBV30 and TRBJ1-1 for the parts outside the CDR3, the full variable domain is SQTIHQWPATLVQPVGSPLSLECTVEGTSNPNLYWYRQAAGRGLQLLFYSVGIGQISSEVPQNLSASRPQDRQFILSSKKLLLSDSGFYLCAWSRAREAFFGQGTRLTVV.

The chain links TRBV13 to TRBJ1-6; D ambiguous. This CDR3 has 12 amino acids. The V gene lost 1 base and the J gene lost 13 bases, with 8 bases spanning the gap. CDR1 and CDR2 (germline): PRHDT, FYEKMQ (reference sequence). In DNA form, the CDR3 reads TGTGCCAGCAGCTTAGAGGAAGGGCCCCTCCACTTT. Residues: CASSLEEGPLHF.

V is TRBV10-3 and J is TRBJ1-2, with 7 positions matching TRBD1. The CDR3 totals 14 residues. CDR1 is ENHRY and CDR2 is SYGVKD in the germline V gene. V shed 4 bases and J 7 bases; nucleotides not matched to a gene: 9. This chain's CDR3 is CAISGETGLGGYTF. CDR3 sequence (DNA): TGTGCCATCAGTGGAGAGACAGGGTTGGGTGGCTACACCTTC.

V is TRBV5-1 and J is TRBJ1-3; tentative D call: TRBD1 (5 bases). This CDR3 has 14 residues. V was clipped by 0 bases and J by 3 bases, with 7 bases between them. Germline-derived CDR1 and CDR2 are SGHRS and YFSETQ. The CDR3 DNA follows: TGCGCCAGCAGCTTGGTAGGGGATGGAAACACCATATATTTT. Amino acids: CASSLVGDGNTIYF. The complete variable domain, with remaining parts taken from reference TRBV5-1 and TRBJ1-3, reads KAGVTQTPRYLIKTRGQQVTLSCSPISGHRSVSWYQQTPGQGLQFLFEYFSETQRNKGNFPGRFSGRQFSNSRSEMNVSTLELGDSALYLCASSLVGDGNTIYFGEGSWLTVV.

The chain links TRBV19 to TRBJ1-6; TRBD1 matches at 10 bases. V trimming: 0 bases; J trimming: 10 bases; junction bases outside the gene matches: 6. CDR1 is LNHDA, CDR2 SQIVND, per germline (reference sequence). This CDR3 spans 16 amino acids. CDR3 region: CASSIEGQGIISPLHF. CDR3 bases: TGTGCCAGTAGTATAGAGGGACAGGGGATCATCTCACCCCTCCACTTT. Full variable domain (missing parts from reference TRBV19 and TRBJ1-6): DGGITQSPKYLFRKEGQNVTLSCEQNLNHDAMYWYRQDPGQGLRLIYYSQIVNDFQKGDIAEGYSVSREKKESFPLTVTSAQKNPTAFYLCASSIEGQGIISPLHFGNGTRLTVT.

V is TRBV9 and J is TRBJ1-2; unclear D gene. CDR1 SGDLS and CDR2 YYNGEE come from the germline V gene. The CDR3 consists of 13 residues. The V and J ends lost 0 bases and 4 bases respectively, with 7 bases between them. This CDR3 is CASSVEAGYGYTF. CDR3 DNA: TGTGCCAGCAGCGTAGAGGCAGGCTATGGCTACACCTTC.

The chain is built from TRBV6-5 and TRBJ2-5, with TRBD2 identical over 12 bases. V was clipped by 5 bases and J by 5 bases; unmatched bases: 6. CDR1 is MNHEY and CDR2 is SVGAGI in the germline V gene. This CDR3 comprises 15 residues. CDR3 in DNA: TGTGCCAGCAGTCAGACTAGCGGGGGAATGGAGACCCAGTACTTC. Its protein is CASSQTSGGMETQYF.

The V gene is TRBV29-1, the J gene TRBJ2-7; 8 nucleotides agree with TRBD2. This CDR3 is built from 12 residues. The V segment lost 4 bases and the J segment 5 bases; nucleotides outside the gene matches: 4. Germline assignment: CDR1 SQVTM and CDR2 ANQGSEA. The DNA of the CDR3 is TGCAGCGTTGTCCCGGGAGGGGACGAGCAGTACTTC. Its protein product is CSVVPGGDEQYF.

The rearrangement joins TRBV30 to TRBJ1-1; D call uncertain. CDR1 is GTSNPN, CDR2 SVGIG, per germline (reference sequence). The V and J ends lost 2 bases and 4 bases respectively, with 8 bases between them. The CDR3 covers 12 residues. The CDR3 coding sequence is TGTGCCTGGAGTAAGATACTCACTGAAGCTTTCTTT. The encoded protein is CAWSKILTEAFF.

The rearrangement joins TRBV27 to TRBJ1-1; unclear D gene. V lost 0 bases and J lost 4, with 6 bases in between. Germline CDR1 reads MNHEY; CDR2 reads SMNVEV (reference sequence). The CDR3 sequence is 13 residues long. The CDR3 is CASSLSQTTEAFF. The CDR3 DNA is TGTGCCAGCAGTTTATCCCAGACCACTGAAGCTTTCTTT.

V and J are TRBV6-1 and TRBJ1-6; TRBD1 is a possible D gene (6 bases). Trimming stripped 3 bases from V and 5 bases from J, with 11 bases between. Germline lookup yields CDR1 MNHNS and CDR2 SASEGT. The CDR3 contains 15 residues. CDR3 DNA: TGTGCCAGCAGTGAGGGGGCGGGTGATAATTCACCCCTCCACTTT. Translation: CASSEGAGDNSPLHF.

The V and J genes are TRBV29-1 and TRBJ1-5; no clear D. The V end was cut by 5 bases, the J end by 4 bases, with 9 bases between. Germline V CDR1 and CDR2: SQVTM, ANQGSEA. The CDR3 runs to 12 residues. The CDR3 spells CSVRTPNQPQHF. Written as DNA, the CDR3 is TGCAGCGTTAGGACCCCTAATCAGCCCCAGCATTTT.

V usage is TRBV10-1 and J usage is TRBJ1-1; D possibly corresponds to TRBD1 (6 bases). The CDR3 has 14 residues. CDR1 and CDR2 (germline): WNHNN, SYGVQD (reference sequence). The germline V and J ends were trimmed by 6 bases and 5 bases, with 16 bases remaining between them. CDR3 protein: CASSYSRGGTEAFF. The CDR3 DNA is TGCGCCAGCAGCTACTCGAGGGGGGGAACTGAAGCTTTCTTT.

V is TRBV11-2 and J is TRBJ2-1; possibly TRBD1 for D (6 bases). CDR1 and CDR2 (germline): SGHAT, FQNNGV. The CDR3 spans 15 residues. Trimming pared 3 bases from V and 6 bases from J, leaving 15 bases between. CDR3 sequence reads: CASSFHGQLINEQFF. The CDR3 bases are TGTGCCAGCAGCTTCCACGGACAGCTAATCAATGAGCAGTTCTTC.

The chain combines TRBV2 with TRBJ1-1; D is undetermined. The germline gives CDR1 SNHLY, CDR2 FYNNEI. There are 12 residues in the CDR3. Trimming took 10 bases from V and 3 from J, leaving 12 bases between them. CDR3 bases: TGTGCCACCAAGCGATGGGACACTGAAGCTTTCTTT. Translation: CATKRWDTEAFF. Drawing the rest from reference TRBV2 and TRBJ1-1, the complete variable domain is EPEVTQTPSHQVTQMGQEVILRCVPISNHLYFYWYRQILGQKVEFLVSFYNNEISEKSEIFDDQFSVERPDGSNFTLKIRSTKLEDSAMYFCATKRWDTEAFFGQGTRLTVV.

The chain employs TRBV9 and TRBJ2-1; D unresolved. This CDR3 spans 12 amino acids. Germline lookup yields CDR1 SGDLS and CDR2 YYNGEE. The germline V and J ends were trimmed by 4 bases and 8 bases, with 10 bases remaining between them. The chain's CDR3 is CASSPQRYEQFF. CDR3 bases: TGTGCCAGCAGCCCCCAGCGCTATGAGCAGTTCTTC.